This T cell receptor beta chain derives from a study of blood T cell repertoires in COVID-19. In the study overall: There were acute and convalescent COVID-19 samples, and they came from the United States, Italy and Spain. The cDNA or gDNA used as material had been derived from T cells, B-cell-depleted T cells, or PBMCs.

Some clones are missing from TCRdb's copy, which holds only in-frame ones; the method was immunoSEQ multiplex PCR. Among a few hundred thousand clones, roughly four fifths were seen once, and the ten largest hold roughly 10%. This CDR3 is 14 amino acids long. V lost 1 base and J 4 bases, leaving 5 bases between the germline ends. CDR1 and CDR2 from the germline V gene are MNHNS and SASEGT. Sequencing was done on a sample of peripheral blood. This chain links TRBV6-1 with TRBJ1-6, with D unclear. The receptor's source is a man older than 75 with acute or convalescent COVID-19. CDR3 amino acids: CASSEVQYNSPLHF. DNA for the CDR3: TGTGCCAGCAGTGAAGTACAGTATAATTCACCCCTCCACTTT.